A single TCR beta chain is shown here with its context. In the authors' methods: Cell counts per sample came from amplifying reference gene primers. Method: immunoSEQ multiplex PCR; TCRdb's copy keeps in-frame clones and lacks some. The DNA gave D and trimming, while V, J and clone size come from that table. The data hold over 85,000 clones, with more than 85% observed a single time. This sample was included in a study of blood T cell repertoires in COVID-19. Background on the study: The study drew acute and convalescent COVID-19 samples from the United States, Italy and Spain. Nucleic acid was either cDNA or gDNA, and it came from T cells, B-cell-depleted T cells, or PBMCs.

The sequence came from a human donor with active COVID-19. The donor label of this sample is uncertain. The specimen was peripheral blood.

As DNA, the CDR3 is TGTGCCAGCAGCTTGGGAGGACAGGGTTTCGACGAGCAGTACTTC. Residues: CASSLGGQGFDEQYF. The chain links TRBV5-4 to TRBJ2-7; 8 bases fit TRBD1. Germline CDR1 is SGHNT and CDR2 is YYREEE (reference sequence). This CDR3 region has 15 residues. The junction had 7 bases not matched to a gene; V was cut back by 0 bases and J by 5 bases.